One sample yielded the 20 T cell receptor beta chains listed below, sequenced in a study of shared clonotypes between healthy human individuals. TCRdb's copy holds only in-frame clones and misses some; the assay was immunoSEQ multiplex PCR. Found here are around 750,000 clones, roughly 70% of them singletons; the top ten hold less than 2%. Sequenced material: memory CD4+ T cells sorted from blood. The subset here: CD45RA-negative fraction. The receptors come from a woman under 40 in good health.

With respect to this clone: The same CDR3 also results from other DNA sequences found in this sample. The J gene is TRBJ1-5, the V gene TRBV7-8; no reliable D call. The CDR3 is 12 residues long. Between the trimmed V and J ends, which lost 1 base and 5 bases, there was a span of 3 bases. Germline CDR1 and CDR2: SGHVS and FQNEAQ. CDR3 coding DNA: TGTGCCAGCAGCTTAGTGGATCAGCCCCAGCATTTT. It codes for CASSLVDQPQHF.

With respect to this clone: Additional DNA sequences in this sample encode the identical CDR3. The J gene is TRBJ1-5, the V gene TRBV6-5; D is undetermined. Germline lookup yields CDR1 MNHEY and CDR2 SVGAGI. The CDR3 length is 13 residues. V lost 6 bases and J lost 4, with 10 bases in between. As DNA, the CDR3 is TGTGCCAGCAGCCGGACGGGGAATCAGCCCCAGCATTTT. Its translation: CASSRTGNQPQHF.

The genes are TRBV7-6 and TRBJ2-2, with unresolved D. Looked up from germline, CDR1 is SGHVS and CDR2 is FNYEAQ. Trimming removed 5 bases from V and 11 bases from J, with 15 bases in between. This CDR3 is 13 amino acids long. This CDR3 is CASSPTSSGELFF. CDR3 nucleotide sequence: TGTGCCAGCAGCCCGACATCATCAGGAGAGCTGTTTTTT.

The chain combines TRBV7-2 with TRBJ2-7, with D possibly being TRBD2 (6 bases). CDR3 size: 15 residues. Germline assignment: CDR1 SGHTA and CDR2 FQGNSA. Trimming shortened V by 3 bases and J by 4 bases, and 16 bases separated the two germline ends. CDR3 region: CASSFGGLLGYEQYF. As DNA, the CDR3 is TGTGCCAGCAGCTTTGGAGGACTACTTGGATACGAGCAGTACTTC.

The chain's CDR3 is CASSQNRWQETQYF. The CDR3 DNA follows: TGTGCCAGCTCCCAGAACAGGTGGCAAGAGACCCAGTACTTC. The chain is built from TRBV18 and TRBJ2-5, with D possibly matching TRBD1 (5 bases). Trimming shortened V by 6 bases and J by 2 bases, and 13 bases separated the two germline ends. The CDR3 is 14 amino acids. Germline V gene sequence: CDR1 KGHSH, CDR2 LQKENI.

This sequence joins TRBV27 and TRBJ1-1; possible D gene TRBD1, 5 bases. This CDR3 region has 14 residues. V dropped 4 bases and J dropped 1 base, with 10 bases sitting between them. Germline loops: CDR1 MNHEY, CDR2 SMNVEV (reference sequence). CDR3 bases: TGTGCCAGCAGTTCGTTCGACAGGAACACTGAAGCTTTCTTT. This codes for CASSSFDRNTEAFF.

This rearrangement joins TRBV6-1 to TRBJ2-7, with a weak D call TRBD1 (6 bases). Trimming stripped 7 bases from V and 5 bases from J, with 12 bases between. The germline CDR1 and CDR2 sequences are MNHNS and SASEGT. The CDR3 contains 12 residues. Here the CDR3 reads CASTPGTNEQYF. The CDR3 DNA is TGTGCCAGCACTCCCGGGACAAACGAGCAGTACTTC.

There are a few counts of this clone. The chain employs TRBV18 and TRBJ1-1; a weak D match, TRBD1 (6 bases). The CDR3 has 15 amino acids. CDR1 is KGHSH and CDR2 is LQKENI in the germline V gene. Trimming cost V 5 bases and J 4 bases, with 17 bases left between them. The CDR3 loop reads CASSFGQTEGTEAFF. The CDR3 DNA reads TGTGCCAGCTCATTCGGACAGACCGAGGGCACTGAAGCTTTCTTT.

In its sample, this clone was seen many times. V and J are TRBV19 and TRBJ2-1, with 8 bases aligning to TRBD2. The V and J ends lost 7 bases and 1 base, in that order; junction bases with no gene match: 9. There are 16 residues in the CDR3. The germline V gene has CDR1 LNHDA and CDR2 SQIVND (reference sequence). The CDR3 coding sequence is TGTGCCAGTAACCGGGTTGTAGCGGGGTCCTACAATGAGCAGTTCTTC. It translates to CASNRVVAGSYNEQFF. Together with reference TRBV19 and TRBJ2-1, the CDR3 gives the full variable domain: DGGITQSPKYLFRKEGQNVTLSCEQNLNHDAMYWYRQDPGQGLRLIYYSQIVNDFQKGDIAEGYSVSREKKESFPLTVTSAQKNPTAFYLCASNRVVAGSYNEQFFGPGTRLTVL.

The genes are TRBV19 and TRBJ2-1; 7 positions match TRBD2. Germline CDR1 reads LNHDA; CDR2 reads SQIVND (reference sequence). CDR3 length: 16 amino acids. The junction had 8 bases not matched to a gene; V was cut back by 6 bases and J by 0 bases. As DNA, the CDR3 is TGTGCCAGTAGACTCAGCGGGGCAAGCTCCTACAATGAGCAGTTCTTC. This sequence encodes CASRLSGASSYNEQFF.

The chain is built from TRBV27 and TRBJ1-3; D remains ambiguous. Looked up from germline, CDR1 is MNHEY and CDR2 is SMNVEV (reference sequence). V was clipped by 5 bases and J by 0 bases, with 11 bases between them. The CDR3 sequence is 15 residues long. The DNA of the CDR3 is TGTGCCAGCAGTACCCGGGCCAACTCTGGAAACACCATATATTTT. This gives the protein CASSTRANSGNTIYF.

The rearrangement joins TRBV6-1 to TRBJ1-1; D is unclear. V dropped 6 bases and J dropped 6 bases, with 11 bases sitting between them. Germline loops: CDR1 MNHNS, CDR2 SASEGT. The CDR3 length is 12 residues. This chain's CDR3 is CASRGYGAEAFF. Here the CDR3 DNA reads TGTGCCAGCAGGGGGTACGGGGCTGAAGCTTTCTTT.

The rearrangement uses TRBV28 and TRBJ2-5; D not certain. Trimming stripped 4 bases from V and 0 bases from J, with 12 bases between. This CDR3 contains 15 residues. CDR1 is MDHEN, CDR2 SYDVKM, per germline. The CDR3 is CASSSPRKHQETQYF. The CDR3 nucleotides read TGTGCCAGCAGTTCCCCAAGGAAGCACCAAGAGACCCAGTACTTC.

This chain uses TRBV7-9 with TRBJ2-6, with 7 bases fitting TRBD2. CDR1 is SEHNR and CDR2 is FQNEAQ in the germline V gene (reference sequence). This CDR3 is 18 amino acids long. The V and J ends lost 5 bases and 0 bases, in that order; junction bases with no gene match: 10. The CDR3 here is CASSPRPGGGSGANVLTF. CDR3 bases: TGTGCCAGCAGCCCCCGCCCGGGAGGCGGCTCTGGGGCCAACGTCCTGACTTTC.

This chain uses TRBV25-1 with TRBJ2-2, with a tentative D call TRBD2 (5 bases). V was trimmed by 3 bases and J by 8 bases, leaving 22 bases between them. The CDR3 totals 17 residues. Germline CDR1 and CDR2: MGHDK and SYGVNS. The CDR3 protein is CASSDKVGVESAGELFF. The CDR3 DNA sequence: TGTGCCAGCAGTGATAAGGTGGGAGTAGAGTCGGCGGGGGAGCTGTTTTTT.

The genes are TRBV28 and TRBJ1-4; D is uncertain. The CDR3 is made up of 13 amino acids. Trimming took off 5 bases at V and 3 bases at J, with 7 bases between the two ends. Germline V lookup: CDR1 MDHEN, CDR2 SYDVKM. Written as DNA, the CDR3 is TGTGCCAGCAGTCAGGAACCTAATGAAAAACTGTTTTTT. Residues: CASSQEPNEKLFF.

The CDR3: CASTISGAGRSHEQYF. The DNA of the CDR3 is TGTGCCAGCACGATATCGGGAGCGGGTCGTAGCCACGAGCAGTACTTC. The chain has TRBV28 and TRBJ2-7; the D gene is possibly TRBD2 (6 bases). This CDR3 region has 16 residues. V lost 7 bases and J lost 5, with 24 bases in between. The germline V gene encodes CDR1 MDHEN and CDR2 SYDVKM.

The rearrangement links TRBV10-2 to TRBJ1-2; 7 bases line up with TRBD1. Germline V lookup: CDR1 WSHSY, CDR2 SAAADI. The trim removed 5 bases at V and 2 bases at J, leaving 5 bases unmatched. The CDR3 is 14 amino acids. The CDR3 is CASSQLTGNYGYTF. The DNA of the CDR3 is TGCGCCAGCAGTCAACTGACAGGGAACTATGGCTACACCTTC.

The sample holds a few counts of this clone. This same CDR3 is encoded by further DNA sequences in the sample. CDR3 region: CASSPNSNQPQHF. The CDR3 DNA reads as TGTGCCAGCAGCCCGAATAGCAATCAGCCCCAGCATTTT. The chain has TRBV7-6 and TRBJ1-5, with D hard to call. V lost 5 bases and J 0 bases, leaving 5 bases between the germline ends. This CDR3 has 13 residues. The germline V gene encodes CDR1 SGHVS and CDR2 FNYEAQ.

The V gene is TRBV6-7, the J gene TRBJ2-5; no clear D. TRBV6-7 is an ORF; its function is uncertain. The CDR3 contains 12 residues. V was trimmed by 7 bases and J by 2 bases, leaving 8 bases between them. CDR3 DNA: TGTGCCAGCAACGACCGTCAAGAGACCCAGTACTTC. Encoded protein: CASNDRQETQYF.